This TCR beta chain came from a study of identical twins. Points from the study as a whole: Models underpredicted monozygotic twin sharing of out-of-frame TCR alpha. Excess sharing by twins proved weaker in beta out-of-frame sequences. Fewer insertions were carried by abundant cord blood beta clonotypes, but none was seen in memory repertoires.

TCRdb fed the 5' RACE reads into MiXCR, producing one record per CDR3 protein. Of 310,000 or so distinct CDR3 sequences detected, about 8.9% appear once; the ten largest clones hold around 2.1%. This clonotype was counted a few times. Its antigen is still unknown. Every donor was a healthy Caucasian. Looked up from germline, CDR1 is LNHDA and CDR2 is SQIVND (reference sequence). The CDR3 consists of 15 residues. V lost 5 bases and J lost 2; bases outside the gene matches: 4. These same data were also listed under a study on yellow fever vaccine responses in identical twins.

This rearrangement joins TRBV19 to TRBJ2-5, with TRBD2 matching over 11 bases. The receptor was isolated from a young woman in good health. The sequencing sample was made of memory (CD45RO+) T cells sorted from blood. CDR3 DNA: TGTGCCAGTAGTCCAAGACTAGCGGGGCAAGAGACCCAGTACTTC. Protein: CASSPRLAGQETQYF.